Sequencing of this T cell receptor (beta chain) was carried out in a study of siplizumab effects on memory and regulatory T cells. This CDR3 is built from 17 residues. Germline CDR1 LNHDA, CDR2 SQIVND (reference sequence). Trimming cost V 0 bases and J 5 bases; bases outside gene matches: 10. The assay was immunoSEQ multiplex PCR, and TCRdb's table has in-frame clones only and misses some. In the table there are over 45,000 clones, 95% to 98% of which are singletons. The clonotype originates from a human donor in good health. The rearrangement uses TRBV19 and TRBJ2-3; 8 bases are shared with TRBD1. The sample taken for sequencing was naive CD8+ T cells sorted from blood. CDR3 bases: TGTGCCAGTAGTATAGATCTCCCAGGGGGCTATCGAGATACGCAGTATTTT. It yields the protein CASSIDLPGGYRDTQYF. Full variable domain (missing parts from reference TRBV19 and TRBJ2-3): DGGITQSPKYLFRKEGQNVTLSCEQNLNHDAMYWYRQDPGQGLRLIYYSQIVNDFQKGDIAEGYSVSREKKESFPLTVTSAQKNPTAFYLCASSIDLPGGYRDTQYFGPGTRLTVL.